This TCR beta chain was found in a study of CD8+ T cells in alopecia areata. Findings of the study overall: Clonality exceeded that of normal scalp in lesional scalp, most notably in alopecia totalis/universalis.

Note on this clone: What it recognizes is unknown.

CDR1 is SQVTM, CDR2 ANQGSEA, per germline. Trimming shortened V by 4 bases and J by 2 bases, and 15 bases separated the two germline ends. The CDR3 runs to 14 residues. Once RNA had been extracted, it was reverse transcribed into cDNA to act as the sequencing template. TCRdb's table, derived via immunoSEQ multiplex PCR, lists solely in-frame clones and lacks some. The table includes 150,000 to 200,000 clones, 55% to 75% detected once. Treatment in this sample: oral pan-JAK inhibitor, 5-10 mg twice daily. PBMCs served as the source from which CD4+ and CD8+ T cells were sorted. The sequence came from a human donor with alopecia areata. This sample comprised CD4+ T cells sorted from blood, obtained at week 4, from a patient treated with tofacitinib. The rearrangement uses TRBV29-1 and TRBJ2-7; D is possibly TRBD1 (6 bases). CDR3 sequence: CSVVKQGRTYEQYF. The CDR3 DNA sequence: TGCAGCGTTGTGAAACAGGGCCGAACCTACGAGCAGTACTTC.